Below are 30 T cell receptor beta chains sequenced from a single sample in a study of radiotherapy plus CTLA-4 blockade in lung cancer. This table comes from immunoSEQ multiplex PCR, and its TCRdb copy is limited to in-frame clones, with some not included. This sample has roughly 100,000 clones; over 65% occur once, and the top ten carry under 3%. This sample comprised peripheral blood, obtained from a patient treated with radiotherapy plus ipilimumab. The receptors derive from a human donor with non-small cell lung cancer that progressed on radiotherapy plus ipilimumab. Some clones in this sample may be carry-over from other donors' samples.

The genes are TRBV2 and TRBJ2-1; 7 bases match TRBD2. Germline V gene sequence: CDR1 SNHLY, CDR2 FYNNEI. The CDR3 runs to 16 residues. With V trimmed by 6 bases and J by 8 bases, 16 bases remained unmatched. The CDR3 protein is CASREPLLAIRHEQFF. For the CDR3, the DNA is TGTGCCAGCAGAGAACCGCTACTAGCGATTCGACATGAGCAGTTCTTC.

The chain uses TRBV30 and TRBJ1-1, with D unresolved. Looked up from germline, CDR1 is GTSNPN and CDR2 is SVGIG (reference sequence). The V end was cut by 1 base, the J end by 6 bases, with 12 bases between. The CDR3 consists of 13 residues. CDR3 nucleotides: TGTGCCTGGAGTGGTGGAGGAAAGGCTGAAGCTTTCTTT. It specifies CAWSGGGKAEAFF.

The V gene is TRBV6-6, the J gene TRBJ2-1; the D gene is possibly TRBD2 (6 bases). The CDR3 covers 13 residues. Germline V gives CDR1 MNHNY, CDR2 SVGAGI (reference sequence). Trimming took 6 bases from V and 4 from J, leaving 10 bases between them. CDR3 nucleotide sequence: TGTGCCAGCAGCTTTGCGGGATACAATGAGCAGTTCTTC. It codes for CASSFAGYNEQFF.

The V call is TRBV9, the J call TRBJ1-4, with D possibly matching TRBD1 (5 bases). Between the trimmed V and J ends, which lost 2 bases and 8 bases, there was a span of 10 bases. Germline V gene data show CDR1 as SGDLS and CDR2 as YYNGEE. The CDR3 contains 13 residues. CDR3 nucleotides: TGTGCCAGCAGCGTGGGGGTGTGGGAAAAACTGTTTTTT. Its protein is CASSVGVWEKLFF.

The rearrangement uses TRBV28 and TRBJ1-6; 9 bases line up with TRBD1. V was clipped by 6 bases and J by 14 bases; unmatched bases: 11. Germline V gene sequence: CDR1 MDHEN, CDR2 SYDVKM. There are 14 residues in the CDR3. CDR3: CASSLTGGRPTLHF. Written as DNA, the CDR3 is TGTGCCAGCAGCCTAACAGGGGGCAGGCCCACCCTCCACTTT.

The chain couples TRBV2 to TRBJ2-4; D call uncertain. Trimming shortened V by 1 base and J by 0 bases, and 4 bases separated the two germline ends. Germline V gene sequence: CDR1 SNHLY, CDR2 FYNNEI. The CDR3 runs 14 residues. This CDR3 reads CASSEELAKNIQYF. CDR3 bases: TGTGCCAGCAGTGAAGAGTTAGCCAAAAACATTCAGTACTTC.

V gene TRBV12-5 combines with J gene TRBJ2-1; D may be TRBD1 (6 bases). The V end lost 7 bases, the J end lost 6 bases, and 13 bases lay between the germline ends. Germline V lookup: CDR1 LGHNT, CDR2 FRNRAP. The CDR3 is made up of 13 amino acids. The chain's CDR3 is CASARGGANEQFF. In DNA form, the CDR3 reads TGTGCTAGTGCCCGAGGGGGAGCCAATGAGCAGTTCTTC.

The chain employs TRBV7-9 and TRBJ1-6; D is undetermined. The CDR3 covers 11 residues. Germline assignment: CDR1 SEHNR and CDR2 FQNEAQ (reference sequence). The V gene lost 2 bases and the J gene lost 10 bases, with 3 bases spanning the gap. Here the CDR3 reads CASSLRSPLHF. The CDR3 DNA reads TGTGCCAGCAGCTTAAGGTCACCCCTCCACTTT. Filled out from reference TRBV7-9 and TRBJ1-6, the complete variable domain reads DTGVSQNPRHKITKRGQNVTFRCDPISEHNRLYWYRQTLGQGPEFLTYFQNEAQLEKSRLLSDRFSAERPKGSFSTLEIQRTEQGDSAMYLCASSLRSPLHFGNGTRLTVT.

The rearrangement links TRBV15 to TRBJ1-1; D not resolved. There are 14 residues in the CDR3. CDR1 and CDR2 from the germline V gene are LNHNV and YYDKDF (reference sequence). Deletions cut 4 bases from V and 0 bases from J, with 9 bases between. In nucleotides, the CDR3 is TGTGCCACCAGCAAGGAGGTAATGAACACTGAAGCTTTCTTT. It translates to CATSKEVMNTEAFF.

The chain joins TRBV4-2 to TRBJ1-5; tentatively, D is TRBD1 (6 bases). V lost 2 bases and J 6 bases, leaving 17 bases between the germline ends. Germline V gene sequence: CDR1 LGHNA, CDR2 YNFKEQ. This CDR3 has 16 residues. The CDR3 spells CASSQSGGHVAQPQHF. The CDR3 DNA follows: TGTGCCAGCAGCCAATCGGGGGGACATGTTGCTCAGCCCCAGCATTTT.

The V call is TRBV5-1, the J call TRBJ1-2; 8 bases match TRBD1. With 4 bases clipped from V and 6 bases from J, the junction kept 11 bases outside the gene matches. This CDR3 is built from 15 residues. Germline V gives CDR1 SGHRS, CDR2 YFSETQ. The CDR3, as DNA: TGCGCCAGCAGCACTGGCGGACAGGGTGCCAATGGCTACACCTTC. It yields the protein CASSTGGQGANGYTF.

The V and J genes are TRBV6-5 and TRBJ2-7; 8 nucleotides agree with TRBD1. CDR3 size: 15 residues. V gave up 5 bases and J gave up 0 bases; unmatched junction bases: 6. Germline CDR1 MNHEY, CDR2 SVGAGI. DNA for the CDR3: TGTGCCAGCAGTCCACGGACAGGGTACTCCTACGAGCAGTACTTC. Translating gives CASSPRTGYSYEQYF.

The chain couples TRBV9 to TRBJ1-1; possibly TRBD1 for D (5 bases). This CDR3 comprises 15 residues. The germline gives CDR1 SGDLS, CDR2 YYNGEE. Deletions cut 3 bases from V and 0 bases from J, with 12 bases between. The CDR3 DNA is TGTGCCAGCAGCGAGAGGGCGGGACTGAACACTGAAGCTTTCTTT. Protein: CASSERAGLNTEAFF.

The V call is TRBV19, the J call TRBJ1-2; no reliable D call. The CDR3 loop spans 11 amino acids. Per germline, CDR1 LNHDA and CDR2 SQIVND (reference sequence). The germline V and J ends were trimmed by 6 bases and 2 bases, with 4 bases remaining between them. The CDR3 loop is CASSVNYGYTF. In DNA, the CDR3 is TGTGCCAGTAGCGTGAACTATGGCTACACCTTC.

V gene TRBV7-2 combines with J gene TRBJ2-7, with 7 bases fitting TRBD2. Per the germline V gene, CDR1 is SGHTA and CDR2 is FQGNSA. The CDR3 has 15 amino acids. J lost 7 bases, V lost 4 bases, and 13 bases had no gene match. Here the CDR3 DNA reads TGTGCCAGCAGCTCGCGGGGGACCCGATGGATGGAGCAGTACTTC. This codes for CASSSRGTRWMEQYF.

The sample holds one count of this clone. The chain combines TRBV7-9 with TRBJ2-7, with D hard to call. Germline-derived CDR1 and CDR2 are SEHNR and FQNEAQ (reference sequence). Trimming took 4 bases from V and 7 from J, leaving 23 bases between them. The CDR3 contains 16 residues. This chain's CDR3 is CASSSLRPGHLREQYF. The CDR3 DNA follows: TGTGCCAGCAGCTCCCTGAGACCCGGGCACCTTAGGGAGCAGTACTTC. Combining the CDR3 with reference TRBV7-9 and TRBJ2-7 gives the whole variable domain DTGVSQNPRHKITKRGQNVTFRCDPISEHNRLYWYRQTLGQGPEFLTYFQNEAQLEKSRLLSDRFSAERPKGSFSTLEIQRTEQGDSAMYLCASSSLRPGHLREQYFGPGTRLTVT.

The chain employs TRBV11-1 and TRBJ1-6, with D tentatively TRBD1 (6 bases). Deletions cut 3 bases from V and 4 bases from J, with 10 bases between. The CDR3 consists of 15 residues. Germline V gene data show CDR1 as SGHAT and CDR2 as FQDESV (reference sequence). CDR3 sequence reads: CASSFRTEYNSPLHF. The CDR3 DNA sequence: TGTGCCAGCAGCTTCAGGACAGAGTATAATTCACCCCTCCACTTT. Filled out from reference TRBV11-1 and TRBJ1-6, the complete variable domain reads EAEVAQSPRYKITEKSQAVAFWCDPISGHATLYWYRQILGQGPELLVQFQDESVVDDSQLPKDRFSAERLKGVDSTLKIQPAELGDSAMYLCASSFRTEYNSPLHFGNGTRLTVT.

The genes are TRBV18 and TRBJ1-4; D ambiguous. The CDR3 totals 14 residues. Germline V gene data show CDR1 as KGHSH and CDR2 as LQKENI. Trimming shortened V by 5 bases and J by 0 bases, and 7 bases separated the two germline ends. The DNA of the CDR3 is TGTGCCAGCTCAATTTCTGCAACTAATGAAAAACTGTTTTTT. Its protein is CASSISATNEKLFF.

V usage is TRBV5-1 and J usage is TRBJ2-7; 9 bases are shared with TRBD1. CDR3 length: 15 residues. Trimming cost V 8 bases and J 3 bases; bases outside gene matches: 12. Germline loops: CDR1 SGHRS, CDR2 YFSETQ. CDR3 protein: CASSLDRGGDYEQYF. As DNA, the CDR3 is TGCGCCAGTAGCCTCGACAGGGGGGGTGACTACGAGCAGTACTTC.

This rearrangement joins TRBV4-1 to TRBJ1-1; TRBD1 matches at 7 bases. This CDR3 contains 15 residues. Germline CDR1 reads MGHRA; CDR2 reads YSYEKL. Trimming cost V 0 bases and J 4 bases; bases outside gene matches: 5. The chain's CDR3 is CASSQDGGGSTEAFF. CDR3 nucleotides: TGCGCCAGCAGCCAAGATGGAGGGGGCTCCACTGAAGCTTTCTTT.

CDR3: CSVEATGSREDGYTF. CDR3 bases: TGCAGCGTCGAGGCGACAGGGTCTAGAGAAGATGGCTACACCTTC. The rearrangement links TRBV29-1 to TRBJ1-2; 7 bases map to TRBD1. This CDR3 is built from 15 residues. Germline loops: CDR1 SQVTM, CDR2 ANQGSEA. V shed 6 bases and J 6 bases; nucleotides not matched to a gene: 16.

The chain couples TRBV7-9 to TRBJ2-7; the D is unclear. V was trimmed by 4 bases and J by 4 bases, leaving 20 bases between them. This CDR3 has 16 residues. Germline loops: CDR1 SEHNR, CDR2 FQNEAQ (reference sequence). CDR3 sequence (DNA): TGTGCCAGCAGCTCAAACCTGGCTAGTATGGGTTACGAGCAGTACTTC. It specifies CASSSNLASMGYEQYF.

The rearrangement joins TRBV5-1 to TRBJ2-3; D is perhaps TRBD1 (5 bases). Germline V gene data show CDR1 as SGHRS and CDR2 as YFSETQ. V dropped 4 bases and J dropped 0 bases, with 18 bases sitting between them. This CDR3 region has 17 residues. DNA for the CDR3: TGCGCCAGCAGCCCCTACTTAGATGGGGCGAGCACAGATACGCAGTATTTT. Translating gives CASSPYLDGASTDTQYF. The full variable domain, its missing parts supplied by reference TRBV5-1 and TRBJ2-3, is KAGVTQTPRYLIKTRGQQVTLSCSPISGHRSVSWYQQTPGQGLQFLFEYFSETQRNKGNFPGRFSGRQFSNSRSEMNVSTLELGDSALYLCASSPYLDGASTDTQYFGPGTRLTVL.

The rearrangement joins TRBV7-2 to TRBJ1-1; D uncertain. V lost 2 bases and J lost 1, with 11 bases in between. Germline V gene data show CDR1 as SGHTA and CDR2 as FQGNSA. This CDR3 contains 15 residues. The CDR3 here is CASSLYGLANTEAFF. CDR3 coding DNA: TGTGCCAGCAGCTTATACGGCTTGGCGAACACTGAAGCTTTCTTT.

CDR3 protein: CASRTAQGEGNQPQHF. CDR3 sequence (DNA): TGTGCCAGTAGGACCGCCCAGGGAGAGGGCAATCAGCCCCAGCATTTT. This rearrangement joins TRBV19 to TRBJ1-5; D may be TRBD1 (5 bases). Between the trimmed V and J ends, which lost 6 bases and 2 bases, there was a span of 17 bases. The CDR3 contains 16 residues. Germline V gene lookup returns CDR1 LNHDA and CDR2 SQIVND (reference sequence).

The CDR3 region has the DNA TGTGCCAGCAGCTTGGGCCTTCGATATAGCACAGATACGCAGTATTTT. It codes for CASSLGLRYSTDTQYF. This chain uses TRBV7-6 with TRBJ2-3, with unresolved D. The V end lost 3 bases, the J end lost 0 bases, and 13 bases lay between the germline ends. Germline V gives CDR1 SGHVS, CDR2 FNYEAQ. This CDR3 is built from 16 residues.

This sequence joins TRBV18 and TRBJ1-2, with 8 bases aligning to TRBD1. V gave up 7 bases and J gave up 7 bases; unmatched junction bases: 8. This CDR3 has 13 amino acids. CDR1 and CDR2 (germline): KGHSH, LQKENI. The DNA of the CDR3 is TGTGCCAGCTTACGAACAGGGGGGTCTGGCTACACCTTC. Translating gives CASLRTGGSGYTF.

The rearrangement links TRBV4-3 to TRBJ1-3; D is uncertain. Germline values: CDR1 LGHNA, CDR2 YSLEER. Trimming left V 0 bases short and J 0 bases short, with 3 bases between. The CDR3 consists of 14 residues. CDR3 nucleotide sequence: TGCGCCAGCAGCCAAGATTACTCTGGAAACACCATATATTTT. Encoded protein: CASSQDYSGNTIYF.

This chain links TRBV5-1 with TRBJ1-2, with 10 bases lining up with TRBD1. J was trimmed by 4 bases and V by 4 bases; bases with no gene match: 4. The CDR3 covers 14 residues. CDR1 is SGHRS, CDR2 YFSETQ, per germline. CDR3 amino acids: CASSTRTGGYGYTF. The CDR3 region has the DNA TGCGCCAGCAGCACAAGGACAGGGGGCTATGGCTACACCTTC.

The V and J genes are TRBV5-1 and TRBJ2-3; D gene ambiguous. CDR1 and CDR2 from the germline V gene are SGHRS and YFSETQ. The ends were cut back, 0 bases at V and 2 bases at J, with 10 bases in the middle. This CDR3 comprises 15 residues. CDR3 nucleotides: TGCGCCAGCAGCTTGGGCTCATTGAACACAGATACGCAGTATTTT. Translating it yields CASSLGSLNTDTQYF.